Listed here are 13 T cell receptor beta chains from one sample, sequenced in a study of OX40 agonist ivuxolimab in advanced cancers. Generated by immunoSEQ multiplex PCR, the TCRdb table keeps only in-frame clones and is missing some. The sample has about 82,000 clones, approximately 90% seen once; the top ten hold about 2%. Sequences were derived from CD4+ or CD8+ T cells sorted from blood, sampled in a trial of the OX40 agonist ivuxolimab. These receptors were obtained from an adult with an advanced solid tumor such as melanoma, head and neck, liver or kidney cancer.

This clone was counted between two and nine times. V usage is TRBV27 and J usage is TRBJ1-4, with no clear D. Germline V CDR1 and CDR2: MNHEY, SMNVEV (reference sequence). V gave up 0 bases and J gave up 2 bases, with 16 bases separating them. The CDR3 has 18 residues. CDR3 nucleotide sequence: TGTGCCAGCAGTTTATCCCCGCAGAGGGATGGGACTAATGAAAAACTGTTTTTT. It is translated as CASSLSPQRDGTNEKLFF.

The V call is TRBV7-6, the J call TRBJ2-3; D unclear. The germline V gene encodes CDR1 SGHVS and CDR2 FNYEAQ. V lost 8 bases and J 2 bases, leaving 11 bases between the germline ends. The CDR3 has 13 residues. In nucleotides, the CDR3 is TGTGCCAGCTCTTCCTTACCCACAGATACGCAGTATTTT. Translation gives CASSSLPTDTQYF.

The CDR3 loop is CAWSPGQVEQFF. As DNA, the CDR3 is TGTGCCTGGTCCCCAGGACAGGTTGAGCAGTTCTTC. The chain has TRBV30 and TRBJ2-1; 7 positions match TRBD1. V gave up 5 bases and J gave up 9 bases; unmatched junction bases: 7. The CDR3 extends over 12 amino acids. Germline CDR1 reads GTSNPN; CDR2 reads SVGIG (reference sequence).

V and J are TRBV28 and TRBJ2-5; 11 bases agree with TRBD2. This CDR3 comprises 15 residues. CDR1 is MDHEN and CDR2 is SYDVKM in the germline V gene. With 5 bases clipped from V and 5 bases from J, the junction kept 7 bases outside the gene matches. The CDR3 protein is CASSDTSGSYETQYF. The CDR3 DNA reads TGTGCCAGCAGTGATACTAGCGGGAGTTATGAGACCCAGTACTTC. The variable domain in full, completed from reference TRBV28 and TRBJ2-5, reads DVKVTQSSRYLVKRTGEKVFLECVQDMDHENMFWYRQDPGLGLRLIYFSYDVKMKEKGDIPEGYSVSREKKERFSLILESASTNQTSMYLCASSDTSGSYETQYFGPGTRLLVL.

The J gene is TRBJ2-7, the V gene TRBV5-5; D gene ambiguous. The length of the CDR3 is 13 residues. With 4 bases removed from V and 3 bases from J, the gap between germline ends came to 11 bases. Germline V CDR1 and CDR2: SGHKS, YYEKEE (reference sequence). CDR3 DNA sequence: TGTGCCAGCAGCGCCACTGCTGGCTACGAGCAGTACTTC. Residues: CASSATAGYEQYF.

The chain joins TRBV7-6 to TRBJ2-7; 12 nucleotides line up with TRBD1. Germline assignment: CDR1 SGHVS and CDR2 FNYEAQ. This CDR3 is built from 13 residues. V lost 5 bases to trimming and J lost 6 bases; unmatched junction nucleotides: 2. CDR3 residues: CASSRDRGREQYF. DNA of the CDR3: TGTGCCAGCAGCCGGGACAGGGGGCGCGAGCAGTACTTC.

The rearrangement joins TRBV28 to TRBJ2-5; 7 bases agree with TRBD2. Per germline, CDR1 MDHEN and CDR2 SYDVKM. The CDR3 contains 11 residues. J gave up 9 bases and V 5 bases, and 3 bases lay outside the gene matches. CDR3 loop: CASSPGRAQYF. CDR3 sequence (DNA): TGTGCCAGCAGTCCAGGGAGGGCCCAGTACTTC.

The rearrangement links TRBV6-1 to TRBJ1-5; no reliable D call. The CDR3 consists of 14 residues. CDR1 is MNHNS and CDR2 is SASEGT in the germline V gene. With 2 bases removed from V and 4 bases from J, the gap between germline ends came to 9 bases. The CDR3 sequence is CASSEFRRNQPQHF. The CDR3 DNA follows: TGTGCCAGCAGTGAATTCCGGAGAAATCAGCCCCAGCATTTT.

CDR3 nucleotides: TGTGCCAGCAGCTCCAGACAGACTAATGAGCAGTTCTTC. Amino acids: CASSSRQTNEQFF. The V call is TRBV7-6, the J call TRBJ2-1, with D possibly TRBD1 on 5 matching bases. Between the trimmed V and J ends, which lost 4 bases and 7 bases, there was a span of 11 bases. The germline V gene has CDR1 SGHVS and CDR2 FNYEAQ. The CDR3 sequence is 13 residues long.

V gene TRBV30 combines with J gene TRBJ1-2; unclear D gene. Germline V gene sequence: CDR1 GTSNPN, CDR2 SVGIG (reference sequence). This CDR3 has 12 amino acids. With 0 bases removed from V and 4 bases from J, the gap between germline ends came to 6 bases. CDR3 DNA sequence: TGTGCCTGGAGTGTAGGCCGCTATGGCTACACCTTC. This gives the protein CAWSVGRYGYTF.

The J gene is TRBJ1-5, the V gene TRBV19; tentative D call: TRBD1 (6 bases). Germline loops: CDR1 LNHDA, CDR2 SQIVND (reference sequence). The V and J ends lost 4 bases and 0 bases respectively, with 16 bases between them. CDR3 size: 17 residues. In nucleotides, the CDR3 is TGTGCCAGTAGTAAAGGACAGATCAACTATAGCAATCAGCCCCAGCATTTT. Protein product: CASSKGQINYSNQPQHF.

This clone was counted a single time. This sequence joins TRBV5-1 and TRBJ2-5; D is undetermined. V was shortened by 4 bases and J by 2 bases, with 15 bases between the two germline ends. This CDR3 is built from 15 residues. Germline CDR1 and CDR2: SGHRS and YFSETQ. CDR3 sequence reads: CASSPRVGQQETQYF. The DNA of the CDR3 is TGCGCCAGCAGCCCTAGGGTGGGCCAACAAGAGACCCAGTACTTC.

The chain is built from TRBV28 and TRBJ2-5; 11 bases line up with TRBD2. CDR1 is MDHEN and CDR2 is SYDVKM in the germline V gene. V lost 4 bases to trimming and J lost 5 bases; unmatched junction nucleotides: 6. There are 15 residues in the CDR3. Here the CDR3 reads CASSSRLAGSETQYF. CDR3 bases: TGTGCCAGCAGTTCCCGACTAGCGGGATCGGAGACCCAGTACTTC.